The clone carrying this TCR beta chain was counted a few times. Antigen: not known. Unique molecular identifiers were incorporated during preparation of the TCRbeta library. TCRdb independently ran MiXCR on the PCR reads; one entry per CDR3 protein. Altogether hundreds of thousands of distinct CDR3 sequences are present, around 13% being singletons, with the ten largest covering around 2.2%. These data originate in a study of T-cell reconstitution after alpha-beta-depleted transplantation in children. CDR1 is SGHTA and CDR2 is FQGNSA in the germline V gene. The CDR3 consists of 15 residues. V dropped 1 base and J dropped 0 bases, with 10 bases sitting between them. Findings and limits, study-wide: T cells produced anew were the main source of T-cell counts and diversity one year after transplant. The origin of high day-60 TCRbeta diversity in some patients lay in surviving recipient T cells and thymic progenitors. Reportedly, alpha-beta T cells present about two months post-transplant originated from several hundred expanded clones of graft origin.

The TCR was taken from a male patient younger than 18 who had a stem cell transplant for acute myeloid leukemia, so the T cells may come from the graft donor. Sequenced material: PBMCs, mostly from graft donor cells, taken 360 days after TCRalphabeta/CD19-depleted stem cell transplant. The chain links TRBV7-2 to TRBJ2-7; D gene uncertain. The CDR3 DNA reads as TGTGCCAGCAGCTTAGAGCGTCTCCCCTCCTACGAGCAGTACTTC. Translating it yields CASSLERLPSYEQYF.